The 25 T cell receptor beta chains in this list originate from one sample, sequenced in a study of somatic mutations in cytotoxic T cells in rheumatoid arthritis. TCRdb's table, derived via immunoSEQ multiplex PCR, lists solely in-frame clones and lacks some. The sample lists about 11,000 clones, 70% to 80% seen once, with about 9.8% in the top ten. The sequenced sample consisted of CD8+ T cells sorted from blood. The receptors stem from a man between 70 and 80 years old in good health.

V gene TRBV6-5 combines with J gene TRBJ2-7; TRBD2 might be the D (6 bases). V was shortened by 5 bases and J by 4 bases, with 15 bases between the two germline ends. CDR1 MNHEY and CDR2 SVGAGI come from the germline V gene. CDR3 length: 14 amino acids. The CDR3 is CASSLAGTAYEQYF. Here the CDR3 DNA reads TGTGCCAGCAGTCTCGCCGGGACTGCTTACGAGCAGTACTTC.

This chain links TRBV5-4 with TRBJ2-5; 8 nucleotides line up with TRBD2. V shed 4 bases and J 4 bases; nucleotides not matched to a gene: 12. The CDR3 covers 16 residues. CDR1 is SGHNT, CDR2 YYREEE, per germline (reference sequence). The CDR3 DNA reads as TGTGCCAGCAGCAGATCGTCGGGAGGGGTCCCAGAGACCCAGTACTTC. Its protein product is CASSRSSGGVPETQYF.

V usage is TRBV28 and J usage is TRBJ1-5; D is undetermined. CDR1 is MDHEN, CDR2 SYDVKM, per germline. The CDR3 consists of 15 residues. Trimming pared 3 bases from V and 6 bases from J, leaving 15 bases between. The CDR3 is CASSFLGSDGQPQHF. CDR3 coding DNA: TGTGCCAGCAGTTTTCTAGGGTCTGATGGTCAGCCCCAGCATTTT.

This clone was counted only a few times. This chain's CDR3 is CASSNMGGGNYEQYF. The CDR3 DNA reads TGTGCCAGCAGTAACATGGGGGGCGGTAACTACGAGCAGTACTTC. The genes are TRBV28 and TRBJ2-7; D tentatively reads TRBD1 or TRBD2 (6 bases each). Between the trimmed V and J ends, which lost 5 bases and 3 bases, there was a span of 17 bases. From germline, CDR1 is MDHEN and CDR2 SYDVKM. The CDR3 length is 15 residues.

V is TRBV27 and J is TRBJ2-3; 9 bases agree with TRBD2. J lost 4 bases, V lost 5 bases, and 4 bases had no gene match. The CDR3 runs to 14 residues. Germline V gene data show CDR1 as MNHEY and CDR2 as SMNVEV (reference sequence). For the CDR3, the DNA is TGTGCCAGCAGTCCTGGACTAGCGTCAGATACGCAGTATTTT. Its protein is CASSPGLASDTQYF.

The chain uses TRBV16 and TRBJ1-1, with 9 bases lining up with TRBD1. Germline V gene lookup returns CDR1 KGHSY and CDR2 FQNENV. The V gene end was trimmed by 0 bases and the J gene end by 11 bases; junction bases not matched to a gene: 25. The CDR3 has 20 amino acids. CDR3 residues: CASSQSWIGDSRYGTGMAFF. As DNA, the CDR3 is TGTGCCAGCAGCCAATCCTGGATCGGGGACAGTCGGTACGGGACAGGGATGGCTTTCTTT.

V usage is TRBV2 and J usage is TRBJ2-2, with 9 bases matching TRBD1. From germline, CDR1 is SNHLY and CDR2 FYNNEI. The length of the CDR3 is 17 residues. Trimming took 5 bases from V and 3 from J; bases not matched to a gene: 10. CDR3 residues: CASSRLGTGYDTGELFF. The CDR3 DNA is TGTGCCAGCAGTCGGCTAGGGACAGGGTACGACACCGGGGAGCTGTTTTTT.

This rearrangement joins TRBV28 to TRBJ1-5, with 10 bases lining up with TRBD1. The length of the CDR3 is 17 residues. V lost 1 base, J lost 0 bases, and 3 bases stayed unmatched. Germline V lookup: CDR1 MDHEN, CDR2 SYDVKM. CDR3 DNA: TGTGCCAGCAGTTTATACGGGACAGGGGATAGCAATCAGCCCCAGCATTTT. Its translation is CASSLYGTGDSNQPQHF.

The chain recombines TRBV6-6 with TRBJ1-4; D is unclear. V lost 3 bases and J lost 0, with 11 bases in between. CDR1 and CDR2 from the germline V gene are MNHNY and SVGAGI (reference sequence). The CDR3 is 16 residues long. The CDR3 here is CASSYGFLTTNEKLFF. The CDR3 nucleotides are TGTGCCAGCAGTTATGGCTTCCTTACAACTAATGAAAAACTGTTTTTT.

Here the CDR3 reads CASSLGTGAYNEQFF. The CDR3 DNA follows: TGTGCCAGCAGCCTGGGGACAGGGGCCTACAATGAGCAGTTCTTC. The chain carries TRBV5-4 and TRBJ2-1; 10 nucleotides align to TRBD1. CDR3 length: 15 amino acids. CDR1 SGHNT and CDR2 YYREEE come from the germline V gene (reference sequence). J gave up 2 bases and V 4 bases, and 3 bases lay outside the gene matches.

This clone came up a few times. This chain connects TRBV28 to TRBJ2-7; D is possibly TRBD1 (7 bases). This CDR3 spans 14 amino acids. CDR1 is MDHEN, CDR2 SYDVKM, per germline. Trimming took off 4 bases at V and 3 bases at J, with 13 bases between the two ends. The CDR3 sequence is CASSSGDSIYEQYF. The CDR3 nucleotides read TGTGCCAGCAGTTCGGGGGACAGCATCTACGAGCAGTACTTC.

The V call is TRBV5-6, the J call TRBJ2-7; 10 bases match TRBD2. CDR3 length equals 14 residues. J was trimmed by 5 bases and V by 1 base; bases with no gene match: 3. CDR1 and CDR2 from the germline V gene are SGHDT and YYEEEE. The DNA for the CDR3 is TGTGCCAGCAGCTTGACTAGCGGGATTGACGAGCAGTACTTC. Translated, it gives CASSLTSGIDEQYF.

This sequence joins TRBV2 and TRBJ2-7, with D tentatively TRBD1 (6 bases). CDR1 is SNHLY, CDR2 FYNNEI, per germline. The CDR3 runs to 13 residues. V shed 5 bases and J shed 3 bases, with 11 bases lying between them. The CDR3 region is CASSSTGNYEQYF. CDR3 sequence (DNA): TGTGCCAGCAGTTCTACAGGGAACTACGAGCAGTACTTC.

This clone was observed a single time. V and J are TRBV5-1 and TRBJ2-7, with D unclear. The germline gives CDR1 SGHRS, CDR2 YFSETQ. V was pared by 0 bases and J by 7 bases, with 8 bases between. The CDR3 length is 12 residues. The DNA for the CDR3 is TGCGCCAGCAGCTTGGACTCCCTTGAGCAGTACTTC. It yields the protein CASSLDSLEQYF.

This clone was picked up one time. J is TRBJ2-7 and V is TRBV28; no clear D. The CDR3 consists of 14 residues. V was cut by 5 bases and J by 0 bases, with 11 bases left in between. Germline V CDR1 and CDR2: MDHEN, SYDVKM. CDR3 in DNA: TGTGCCAGCAGTCCTCGGGCCGACTCCTACGAGCAGTACTTC. Protein sequence: CASSPRADSYEQYF.

V usage is TRBV28 and J usage is TRBJ1-3, with TRBD1 identical over 7 bases. This CDR3 spans 18 amino acids. The germline V gene has CDR1 MDHEN and CDR2 SYDVKM. The J segment lost 1 base and the V segment lost 2 bases, leaving 11 bases of the junction unmatched. CDR3 DNA: TGTGCCAGCAGTTTAGAGACGACAGGGATGCTGTCTGGAAACACCATATATTTT. Residues: CASSLETTGMLSGNTIYF.

The chain is built from TRBV6-5 and TRBJ1-1; TRBD1 might be the D (6 bases). V dropped 8 bases and J dropped 4 bases, with 17 bases sitting between them. Germline V gene lookup returns CDR1 MNHEY and CDR2 SVGAGI. The CDR3 extends over 14 amino acids. CDR3 loop: CASRQDLGGTEAFF. The DNA for the CDR3 is TGTGCCAGCCGACAGGACCTTGGGGGCACTGAAGCTTTCTTT.

CDR3 sequence reads: CASSPLLGGNYGYTF. For the CDR3, the DNA is TGTGCCAGCAGCCCCCTGTTGGGGGGGAACTATGGCTACACCTTC. This chain connects TRBV9 to TRBJ1-2, with D tentatively TRBD1 (5 bases). V shed 4 bases and J shed 2 bases, with 15 bases lying between them. CDR1 is SGDLS and CDR2 is YYNGEE in the germline V gene. The CDR3 contains 15 residues.

V usage is TRBV7-9 and J usage is TRBJ2-7; 9 nucleotides line up with TRBD1. The germline V gene has CDR1 SEHNR and CDR2 FQNEAQ (reference sequence). CDR3 size: 14 residues. The V segment lost 8 bases and the J segment 2 bases; nucleotides outside the gene matches: 7. CDR3 sequence reads: CASSGQGVPYEQYF. The CDR3 DNA sequence: TGTGCCAGCTCGGGACAGGGTGTCCCCTACGAGCAGTACTTC.

The chain uses TRBV5-1 and TRBJ2-7; 14 bases are a match to TRBD2. V shed 4 bases, J shed 3 bases, and the junction held 9 bases outside the gene matches. The CDR3 sequence is 17 residues long. Germline V gene lookup returns CDR1 SGHRS and CDR2 YFSETQ. The CDR3 loop reads CASSPTSGGARGYEQYF. The CDR3 DNA reads TGCGCCAGCAGCCCGACTAGCGGGGGGGCCCGCGGCTACGAGCAGTACTTC. The variable domain in full, with the rest retrieved from reference TRBV5-1 and TRBJ2-7, is KAGVTQTPRYLIKTRGQQVTLSCSPISGHRSVSWYQQTPGQGLQFLFEYFSETQRNKGNFPGRFSGRQFSNSRSEMNVSTLELGDSALYLCASSPTSGGARGYEQYFGPGTRLTVT.

The rearrangement links TRBV28 to TRBJ2-7, with D hard to call. In germline, CDR1 is MDHEN, CDR2 SYDVKM. Trimming shortened V by 6 bases and J by 0 bases, and 6 bases separated the two germline ends. This CDR3 has 12 residues. The CDR3 DNA reads as TGTGCCAGCAGCCTTCTCTCCTACGAGCAGTACTTC. Its protein product is CASSLLSYEQYF.

The chain employs TRBV7-9 and TRBJ2-5; D is possibly TRBD1 (6 bases). V lost 0 bases and J 4 bases, leaving 15 bases between the germline ends. Germline V gene sequence: CDR1 SEHNR, CDR2 FQNEAQ (reference sequence). The CDR3 loop spans 16 amino acids. CDR3 bases: TGTGCCAGCAGCTTAGCGTCGGGCAGGGGTGGAGAGACCCAGTACTTC. Translation gives CASSLASGRGGETQYF.

The chain has TRBV7-8 and TRBJ1-1; TRBD1 might be the D (6 bases). The length of the CDR3 is 15 residues. CDR1 SGHVS and CDR2 FQNEAQ come from the germline V gene. The germline V and J ends were trimmed by 3 bases and 6 bases, with 17 bases remaining between them. The CDR3 loop is CASSFAGHPRPEAFF. DNA of the CDR3: TGTGCCAGCAGCTTCGCGGGACACCCGAGGCCTGAAGCTTTCTTT.

This chain connects TRBV7-9 to TRBJ1-4; D not resolved. The length of the CDR3 is 14 residues. Trimming cost V 5 bases and J 7 bases, with 14 bases left between them. Germline CDR1 and CDR2: SEHNR and FQNEAQ (reference sequence). CDR3 sequence (DNA): TGTGCCAGCAGCCCCTATGGGTCTTCTGAAAAACTGTTTTTT. It codes for CASSPYGSSEKLFF.

The chain employs TRBV6-1 and TRBJ1-1, with 7 bases fitting TRBD1. CDR1 is MNHNS, CDR2 SASEGT, per germline. This CDR3 has 14 residues. With 3 bases clipped from V and 1 base from J, the junction kept 2 bases outside the gene matches. The chain's CDR3 is CASSDGQENTEAFF. The CDR3 DNA reads as TGTGCCAGCAGTGACGGACAGGAGAACACTGAAGCTTTCTTT.